Shown below are 8 T cell receptor beta chains from a single sample sequenced in a study of STAT3 mutations in large granular lymphocyte leukemia. These receptors are not linked to any known antigen. Method: immunoSEQ multiplex PCR; TCRdb's copy keeps in-frame clones and lacks some. The sample shows about 20,000 clones, roughly 90% of them seen only once. Study observations and caveats: At least one immunodominant TCR beta clonotype appeared in every T-cell large granular lymphocyte leukemia patient.

Sequences were obtained from peripheral blood mononuclear cells. The receptors stem from a man aged 55-75 years with T-cell large granular lymphocyte leukemia. Some clones in this sample may be carry-over from other donors' samples.

Remarks on this clone: A read error may produce the germline difference seen at one junction end. The chain recombines TRBV28 with TRBJ2-1; D call uncertain. CDR1 and CDR2 (germline): MDHEN, SYDVKM. This CDR3 has 14 residues. CDR3 loop: CASSLQDSSNEQFF. DNA of the CDR3: TGTGCCAGCAGTTTACAGGATTCCTCCAATGAGCAGTTCTTC.

The genes are TRBV2 and TRBJ2-1, with 12 bases aligning to TRBD2. Per the germline V gene, CDR1 is SNHLY and CDR2 is FYNNEI. The CDR3 runs to 15 residues. V lost 7 bases, J lost 9 bases, and 10 bases stayed unmatched. In DNA form, the CDR3 reads TGTGCCAGCAATCTCGCTAGCGGGAGGGTAGGTGAGCAGTTCTTC. Translation gives CASNLASGRVGEQFF.

CDR3 residues: CASSRQGTNYGYTF. CDR3 DNA sequence: TGTGCCAGCAGCCGACAGGGTACTAACTATGGCTACACCTTC. The chain recombines TRBV7-2 with TRBJ1-2; 7 bases agree with TRBD1. Germline lookup yields CDR1 SGHTA and CDR2 FQGNSA. This CDR3 is 14 amino acids long. Unmatched junction bases numbered 3, after V lost 5 bases and J lost 0 bases.

V is TRBV18 and J is TRBJ1-1, with TRBD1 as a possible D gene (6 bases). The ends were cut back, 6 bases at V and 3 bases at J, with 14 bases in the middle. In germline, CDR1 is KGHSH, CDR2 LQKENI. The CDR3 is 14 amino acids. The CDR3: CASSSTGQDTEAFF. For the CDR3, the DNA is TGTGCCAGCTCGTCAACAGGGCAGGACACTGAAGCTTTCTTT.

V usage is TRBV6-6 and J usage is TRBJ1-2; no reliable D call. The CDR3 loop spans 14 amino acids. V was clipped by 5 bases and J by 4 bases, with 14 bases between them. Germline CDR1 and CDR2: MNHNY and SVGAGI (reference sequence). In nucleotides, the CDR3 is TGTGCCAGCAGTACCCATCTTACCGGCTATGGCTACACCTTC. Its protein product is CASSTHLTGYGYTF.

V gene TRBV10-3 combines with J gene TRBJ1-2; no definite D call. Trimming cost V 0 bases and J 7 bases, with 9 bases left between them. The CDR3 runs to 13 residues. The germline V gene encodes CDR1 ENHRY and CDR2 SYGVKD. The CDR3 coding sequence is TGTGCCATCAGTGAGTCGTCGGCAGGTGGCTACACCTTC. Encoded protein: CAISESSAGGYTF.

The chain couples TRBV7-2 to TRBJ1-2; D perhaps matches TRBD1 (6 bases). This CDR3 region has 15 residues. Between the trimmed V and J ends, which lost 5 bases and 10 bases, there was a span of 23 bases. The germline CDR1 and CDR2 sequences are SGHTA and FQGNSA. CDR3 loop: CASSETGTPIFDYTF. The CDR3 coding sequence is TGTGCCAGCAGCGAAACCGGGACACCGATATTCGACTACACCTTC.

The chain has TRBV5-1 and TRBJ2-3, with 9 nucleotides matching TRBD2. CDR1 SGHRS and CDR2 YFSETQ come from the germline V gene. Trimming took 5 bases from V and 0 from J; bases not matched to a gene: 4. The CDR3 covers 15 residues. CDR3 DNA: TGCGCCAGCAGGACTAGCGGAACTAGCACAGATACGCAGTATTTT. Protein: CASRTSGTSTDTQYF.